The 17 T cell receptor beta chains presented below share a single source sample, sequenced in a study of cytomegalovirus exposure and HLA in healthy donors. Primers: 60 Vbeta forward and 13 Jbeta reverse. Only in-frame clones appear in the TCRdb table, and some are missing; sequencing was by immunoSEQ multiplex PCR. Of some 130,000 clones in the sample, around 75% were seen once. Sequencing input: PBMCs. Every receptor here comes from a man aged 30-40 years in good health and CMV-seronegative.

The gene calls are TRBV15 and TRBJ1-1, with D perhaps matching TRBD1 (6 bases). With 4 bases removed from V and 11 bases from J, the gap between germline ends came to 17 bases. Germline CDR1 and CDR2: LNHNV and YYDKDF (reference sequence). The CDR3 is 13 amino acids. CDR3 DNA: TGTGCCACCAGCAAAATACAGGGTTGGGATGCTTTCTTT. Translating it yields CATSKIQGWDAFF.

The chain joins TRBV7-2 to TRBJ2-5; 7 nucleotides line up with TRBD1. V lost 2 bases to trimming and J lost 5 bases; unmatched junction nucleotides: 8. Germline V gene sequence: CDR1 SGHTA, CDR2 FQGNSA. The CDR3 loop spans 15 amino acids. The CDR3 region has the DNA TGTGCCAGCAGCTTACAAAGCAACAGGGGTGAGACCCAGTACTTC. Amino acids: CASSLQSNRGETQYF.

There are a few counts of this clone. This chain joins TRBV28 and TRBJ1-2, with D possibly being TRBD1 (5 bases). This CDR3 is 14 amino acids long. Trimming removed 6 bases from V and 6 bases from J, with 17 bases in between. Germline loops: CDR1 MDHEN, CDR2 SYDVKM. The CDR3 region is CASSHPDSIHGYTF. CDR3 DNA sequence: TGTGCCAGCAGCCACCCTGACAGCATCCATGGCTACACCTTC.

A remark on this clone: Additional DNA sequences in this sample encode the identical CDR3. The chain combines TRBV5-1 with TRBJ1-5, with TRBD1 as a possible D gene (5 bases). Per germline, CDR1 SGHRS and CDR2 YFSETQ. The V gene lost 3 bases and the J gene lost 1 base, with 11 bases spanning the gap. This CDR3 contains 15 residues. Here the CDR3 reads CASSSQGLSNQPQHF. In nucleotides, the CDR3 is TGCGCCAGCAGCTCCCAGGGCCTCAGCAATCAGCCCCAGCATTTT.

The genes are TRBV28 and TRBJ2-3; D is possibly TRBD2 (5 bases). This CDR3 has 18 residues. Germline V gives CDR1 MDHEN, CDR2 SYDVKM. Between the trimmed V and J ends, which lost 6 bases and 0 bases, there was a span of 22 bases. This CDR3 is CASRRRTFRDPSTDTQYF. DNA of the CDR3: TGTGCCAGCAGAAGGAGGACGTTCAGAGATCCTAGCACAGATACGCAGTATTTT.

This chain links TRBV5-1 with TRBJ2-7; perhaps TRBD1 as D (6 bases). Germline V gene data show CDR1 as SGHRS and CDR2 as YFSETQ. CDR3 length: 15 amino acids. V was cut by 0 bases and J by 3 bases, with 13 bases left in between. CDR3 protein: CASSLEPGAYYEQYF. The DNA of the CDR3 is TGCGCCAGCAGCTTGGAACCAGGGGCCTACTACGAGCAGTACTTC.

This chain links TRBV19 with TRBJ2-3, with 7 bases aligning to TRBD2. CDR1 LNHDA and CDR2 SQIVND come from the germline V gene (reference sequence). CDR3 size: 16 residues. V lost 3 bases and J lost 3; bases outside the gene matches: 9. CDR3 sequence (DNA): TGTGCCAGTAGTATGGGACTATCGATGTTTACAGATACGCAGTATTTT. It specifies CASSMGLSMFTDTQYF.

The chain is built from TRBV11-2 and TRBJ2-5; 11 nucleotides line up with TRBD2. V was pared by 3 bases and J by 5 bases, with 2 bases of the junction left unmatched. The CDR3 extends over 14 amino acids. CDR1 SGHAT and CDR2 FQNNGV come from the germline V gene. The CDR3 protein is CASSFSGGAETQYF. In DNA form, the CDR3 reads TGTGCCAGCAGCTTTAGCGGGGGGGCGGAGACCCAGTACTTC.

Here the CDR3 DNA reads TGTGCCAGCAGACCAGGACAGGGAACCCTCCTAGCCAAAAACATTCAGTACTTC. Protein sequence: CASRPGQGTLLAKNIQYF. The chain uses TRBV6-7 and TRBJ2-4, with TRBD1 matching 8 bases. TRBV6-7 is marked as an open reading frame, function uncertain. After removal of 6 bases from V and 0 bases from J, the junction contained 13 bases not matched to a gene. The CDR3 contains 18 residues.

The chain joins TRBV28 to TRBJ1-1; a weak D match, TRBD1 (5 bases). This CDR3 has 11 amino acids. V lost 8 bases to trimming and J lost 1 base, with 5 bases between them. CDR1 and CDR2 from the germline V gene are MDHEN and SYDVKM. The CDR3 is CASGANTEAFF. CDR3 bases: TGTGCCAGCGGGGCGAACACTGAAGCTTTCTTT.

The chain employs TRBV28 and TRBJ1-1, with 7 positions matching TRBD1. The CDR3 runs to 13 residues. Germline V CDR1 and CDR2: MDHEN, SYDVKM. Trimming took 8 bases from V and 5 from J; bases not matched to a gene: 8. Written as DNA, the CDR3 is TGTGCCAGCGGCATACAGGGGTTGACTGAAGCTTTCTTT. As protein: CASGIQGLTEAFF.

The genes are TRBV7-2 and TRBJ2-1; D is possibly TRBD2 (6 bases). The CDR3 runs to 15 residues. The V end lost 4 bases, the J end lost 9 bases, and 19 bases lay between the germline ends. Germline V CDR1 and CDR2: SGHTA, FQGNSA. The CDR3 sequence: CASSSHLGVEGEQFF. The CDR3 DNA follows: TGTGCCAGCAGCTCCCATTTGGGGGTGGAGGGTGAGCAGTTCTTC.

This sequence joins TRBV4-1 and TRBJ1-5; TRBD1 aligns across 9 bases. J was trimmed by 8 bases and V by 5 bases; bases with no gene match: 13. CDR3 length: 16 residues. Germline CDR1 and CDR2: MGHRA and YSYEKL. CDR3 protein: CASSYTYTGGTEPQHF. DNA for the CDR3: TGCGCCAGCAGCTATACCTACACAGGGGGCACGGAGCCCCAGCATTTT.

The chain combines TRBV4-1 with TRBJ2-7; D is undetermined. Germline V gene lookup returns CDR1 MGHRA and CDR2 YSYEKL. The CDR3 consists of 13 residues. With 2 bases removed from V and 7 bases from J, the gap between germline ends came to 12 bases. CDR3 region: CASSQFYSLEQYF. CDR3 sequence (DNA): TGCGCCAGCAGCCAATTTTATAGTCTTGAGCAGTACTTC.

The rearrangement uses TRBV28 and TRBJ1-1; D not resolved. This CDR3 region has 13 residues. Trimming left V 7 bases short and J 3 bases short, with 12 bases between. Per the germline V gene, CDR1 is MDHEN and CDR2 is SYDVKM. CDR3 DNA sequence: TGTGCCAGCACCCGGGGATGGGACACTGAAGCTTTCTTT. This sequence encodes CASTRGWDTEAFF.

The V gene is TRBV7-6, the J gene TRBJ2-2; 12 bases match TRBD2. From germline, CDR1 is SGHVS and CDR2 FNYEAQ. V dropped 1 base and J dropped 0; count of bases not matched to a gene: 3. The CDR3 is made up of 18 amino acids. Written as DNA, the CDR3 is TGTGCCAGCAGCTTAGTCACTAGCGGGAGGACGAACACCGGGGAGCTGTTTTTT. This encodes CASSLVTSGRTNTGELFF.

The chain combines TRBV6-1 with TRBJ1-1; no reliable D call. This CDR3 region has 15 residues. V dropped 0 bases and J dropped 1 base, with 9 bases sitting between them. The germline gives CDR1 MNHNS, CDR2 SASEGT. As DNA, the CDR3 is TGTGCCAGCAGTGAAGCGTGGGAGTCGAACACTGAAGCTTTCTTT. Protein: CASSEAWESNTEAFF.